Listed below are T cell receptor beta chains from one sample, sequenced in a study of OX40 agonist ivuxolimab in advanced cancers. Profiled with immunoSEQ multiplex PCR; TCRdb holds only in-frame clones, not every one. The sample has more than 95,000 clones, approximately 94% seen once; the top ten hold less than 0.2%. The source material was CD4+ or CD8+ T cells sorted from blood, sampled in a trial of the OX40 agonist ivuxolimab. These receptors were obtained from an adult with an advanced solid tumor such as melanoma, head and neck, liver or kidney cancer. Both conserved end residues are part of each CDR3. A D gene is named only where the DNA matches it firmly.

V gene: TRBV30
CDR3 length: 11
J gene: TRBJ1-2
D gene: NA
CDR3 DNA: TGTGCCTGGAGAAGGGGGGATGGCTACACCTTC
CDR3 protein: CAWRRGDGYTF

V gene: TRBV5-6
CDR3 length: 12
J gene: TRBJ2-3
D gene: NA
CDR3 DNA: TGTGCCAGCAGCTCCCAACGAGATACGCAGTATTTT
CDR3 protein: CASSSQRDTQYF

V gene: TRBV27
CDR3 length: 15
J gene: TRBJ2-3
D gene: NA
CDR3 DNA: TGTGCCAGCAGTTTTGCGGGGGCCCGCACAGATACGCAGTATTTT
CDR3 protein: CASSFAGARTDTQYF

V gene: TRBV19
CDR3 length: 12
J gene: TRBJ1-2
D gene: TRBD1
CDR3 DNA: TGTGCCAGTACGGGGCAGGGGGACGGCTACACCTTC
CDR3 protein: CASTGQGDGYTF

V gene: TRBV2
CDR3 length: 13
J gene: TRBJ2-4
D gene: TRBD1
CDR3 DNA: TGTGCCAGCACGAAGGGGGCGCTGGACATTCAGTACTTC
CDR3 protein: CASTKGALDIQYF

V gene: TRBV11-3
CDR3 length: 15
J gene: TRBJ2-5
D gene: TRBD1
CDR3 DNA: TGTGCCAGCAGCTTAGTGGCAGGGGGCTCGGAGACCCAGTACTTC
CDR3 protein: CASSLVAGGSETQYF

V gene: TRBV4-1
CDR3 length: 14
J gene: TRBJ1-2
D gene: TRBD1
CDR3 DNA: TGCGCCAGCAGCCAAGCAGGGGGTAACTATGGCTACACCTTC
CDR3 protein: CASSQAGGNYGYTF

V gene: TRBV2
CDR3 length: 13
J gene: TRBJ1-2
D gene: NA
CDR3 DNA: TGTGCCGGCGCATTGGGCTCGGACTATGGCTACACCTTC
CDR3 protein: CAGALGSDYGYTF

V gene: TRBV5-1
CDR3 length: 13
J gene: TRBJ2-2
D gene: NA
CDR3 DNA: TGCGCCAGCAGCCAGCAGGGACCCGGGGAGCTGTTTTTT
CDR3 protein: CASSQQGPGELFF

V gene: TRBV19
CDR3 length: 14
J gene: TRBJ1-2
D gene: TRBD1
CDR3 DNA: TGTGCCAGTAGTGCGCGGGACAGGGGGGGTGGCTACACCTTC
CDR3 protein: CASSARDRGGGYTF

V gene: TRBV10-1
CDR3 length: 14
J gene: TRBJ1-2
D gene: NA
CDR3 DNA: TGCGCCAGCAGTGAGGGTACGGGGGAGAAAGGCTACACCTTC
CDR3 protein: CASSEGTGEKGYTF

V gene: TRBV7-9
CDR3 length: 15
J gene: TRBJ1-2
D gene: NA
CDR3 DNA: TGTGCCAGCAGCTTAGGAGGGAGCAGAAGCTATGGCTACACCTTC
CDR3 protein: CASSLGGSRSYGYTF

V gene: TRBV5-4
CDR3 length: 16
J gene: TRBJ2-2
D gene: TRBD1
CDR3 DNA: TGTGCCAGCAGCTTGAGTCAGGGGGCGCCCACCGGGGAGCTGTTTTTT
CDR3 protein: CASSLSQGAPTGELFF